The subject of this entry is one T cell receptor beta chain. The length of the CDR3 is 18 residues. Germline CDR1 and CDR2: SGHVS and FQNEAQ. V was cut by 0 bases and J by 4 bases, with 16 bases left in between. One entry per CDR3 protein, called by TCRdb with MiXCR from the 5' RACE reads. The repertoire holds about 41,000 distinct CDR3 sequences, with 12% as singletons. These data are taken from a study of spatial heterogeneity in lung cancer. About the study: Compared with alpha-chain sequences, beta-chain sequences were consistently detected in greater numbers.

Time point of the sample: sample taken at primary tumor resection. From tumor, nontumor lung or frozen PBMC, whole RNA was taken unsorted for sequencing. The input for sequencing was PBMCs, taken at surgery. V usage is TRBV7-8 and J usage is TRBJ2-6; D remains unclear. This TCR was sampled from a female donor with early-stage non-small cell lung cancer. The CDR3 sequence is CASSLARVAPWGANVLTF. CDR3 DNA sequence: TGTGCCAGCAGCTTAGCGCGTGTCGCCCCATGGGGGGCCAACGTCCTGACTTTC.